This T cell receptor (beta chain) was identified in a study of blood T cells in healthy people across ages. Regarding the study as a whole: Donor CMV status, an unknown factor, possibly confounded changes in expanded clonotypes.

Combining a sample-barcoded 5' primer with a J-beta primer mix, a second PCR ran for roughly 7 to 11 cycles. TCRdb re-analysed the 5' RACE reads in MiXCR, keeping a single row per CDR3 protein. The top ten clones hold less than 2.5% of a sample with 2 million or so distinct CDR3 sequences, about 50% of them seen once. A minimum of 7 million PBMCs was isolated per sample. CDR3 length equals 18 residues. Germline loops: CDR1 MNHEY, CDR2 SVGEGT. The junction had 12 bases not matched to a gene; V was cut back by 4 bases and J by 4 bases. About this clonotype itself: Its antigen remains unidentified.

Input material: blood. The genes are TRBV6-2 or TRBV6-3 and TRBJ2-1, with 11 bases that match TRBD1. The receptor comes from a woman in her 40s in good health. CDR3 sequence reads: CASSSMVGGQGAYNEQFF. CDR3 bases: TGTGCCAGCAGTTCCATGGTGGGTGGACAGGGGGCATACAATGAGCAGTTCTTC.